This T cell receptor beta chain appears in the sequencing data of a study of cytomegalovirus exposure and HLA in healthy donors. The PCR contained 60 Vbeta and 13 Jbeta primers. Libraries were prepared by immunoSEQ multiplex PCR; TCRdb keeps only in-frame clonotypes and omits some of them. The sample has some 130,000 clones; roughly four fifths are singletons. CDR1 is ENHRY and CDR2 is SYGVKD in the germline V gene. Trimming cost V 4 bases and J 2 bases; bases outside gene matches: 6. The CDR3 is 16 residues long. Notes on this clone: Its antigen is currently unknown.

Regarding the study as a whole: Later analysis identified about 15,000 TCR beta sequences associated with HLA alleles, using a false discovery rate threshold of 0.05. DRB1 had the most TCR associations and HLA-C the fewest, a later analysis found, with rates varying by HLA locus.

This clonotype was sampled from a man between 25 and 39 years old in good health and CMV-seronegative. Sequencing was performed on PBMCs. The chain combines TRBV10-3 with TRBJ1-5, with 9 positions matching TRBD1. Written as DNA, the CDR3 is TGTGCCATCAGTGGGGTGGGGACAGGGCGCAATCAGCCCCAGCATTTT. Translated, it gives CAISGVGTGRNQPQHF.